This T cell receptor beta chain was retrieved from a study of OX40 agonist ivuxolimab in advanced cancers. The assay was immunoSEQ multiplex PCR, and TCRdb's table has in-frame clones only and misses some. The table includes 60,000 or so clones, roughly 85% detected once. Autoimmune disease history or systemic immunosuppression was exclusionary. Germline V CDR1 and CDR2: SGHNT, YENEEA. There are 11 residues in the CDR3. The germline V and J ends were trimmed by 5 bases and 6 bases, with 7 bases remaining between them. This material consisted of CD4+ or CD8+ T cells sorted from blood, taken in a trial of the OX40 agonist ivuxolimab. This rearrangement joins TRBV11-3 to TRBJ1-1; D unresolved. This receptor was obtained from an adult with an advanced solid tumor such as melanoma, head and neck, liver or kidney cancer. CDR3 sequence reads: CASSRVAEAFF. CDR3 DNA sequence: TGTGCCAGCAGCCGCGTGGCTGAAGCTTTCTTT.